The rows below give T cell receptor beta chains drawn from one sample of a study of blood T cell repertoires in COVID-19. Assay: immunoSEQ multiplex PCR; the TCRdb copy retains only in-frame clones and omits some. The sample has 150,000 to 200,000 clones; 75% to 85% are singletons. Input material: peripheral blood. The receptors here all came from a human donor in a cohort sampled during active COVID-19. CDR3s include the opening cysteine and the closing phenylalanine or tryptophan. Each record gives: CDR3 length, D gene, clone size, J gene, V gene, CDR3 protein, CDR3 DNA. A D gene is named only where the DNA matches it firmly. The size entry is marked missing in some rows and otherwise reads once, few, many or a size class.

cdr3_length: 15; d_call: NA; clone_size: NA; j_call: TRBJ2-2; v_call: TRBV7-9; cdr3_aa: CASSPPGLRGGELFF; cdr3_nt: TGTGCCAGCAGCCCTCCGGGACTCCGCGGTGGGGAGCTGTTTTTT
cdr3_length: 16; d_call: TRBD1; clone_size: NA; j_call: TRBJ2-5; v_call: TRBV5-4; cdr3_aa: CASSHRDRGKGETQYF; cdr3_nt: TGTGCCAGCAGCCACCGGGACAGGGGTAAAGGAGAGACCCAGTACTTC
cdr3_length: 15; d_call: TRBD1; clone_size: NA; j_call: TRBJ2-7; v_call: TRBV6-2/TRBV6-3; cdr3_aa: CASSTGQGARGEQYF; cdr3_nt: TGTGCCAGCAGTACCGGACAGGGGGCACGGGGTGAGCAGTACTTC
cdr3_length: 15; d_call: TRBD1; clone_size: NA; j_call: TRBJ2-2; v_call: TRBV4-1; cdr3_aa: CASSQEGTAPGELFF; cdr3_nt: TGCGCCAGCAGCCAGGAAGGGACAGCCCCCGGGGAGCTGTTTTTT
cdr3_length: 13; d_call: NA; clone_size: NA; j_call: TRBJ1-3; v_call: TRBV30; cdr3_aa: CALDPAIGNTIYF; cdr3_nt: TGTGCCTTAGATCCCGCGATCGGAAACACCATATATTTT
cdr3_length: 12; d_call: TRBD1; clone_size: many; j_call: TRBJ1-1; v_call: TRBV29-1; cdr3_aa: CSVEDRGTEAFF; cdr3_nt: TGCAGCGTCGAAGACAGGGGCACTGAAGCTTTCTTT
cdr3_length: 16; d_call: NA; clone_size: NA; j_call: TRBJ2-2; v_call: TRBV7-2; cdr3_aa: CASSKPGNLNTGELFF; cdr3_nt: TGTGCCAGCAGCAAACCAGGGAATCTTAATACCGGGGAGCTGTTTTTT
cdr3_length: 16; d_call: TRBD1; clone_size: once; j_call: TRBJ2-1; v_call: TRBV24-1; cdr3_aa: CATSERGLTGEYEQFF; cdr3_nt: TGTGCCACCAGTGAAAGGGGACTGACAGGGGAATATGAGCAGTTCTTC
cdr3_length: 14; d_call: NA; clone_size: NA; j_call: TRBJ2-7; v_call: TRBV19; cdr3_aa: CASTGGAPTYEQYF; cdr3_nt: TGTGCCAGTACAGGAGGGGCGCCTACCTACGAGCAGTACTTC
cdr3_length: 13; d_call: NA; clone_size: NA; j_call: TRBJ2-5; v_call: TRBV27; cdr3_aa: CASSLIARQTQYF; cdr3_nt: TGTGCCAGCAGTTTAATAGCGAGGCAGACCCAGTACTTC
cdr3_length: 13; d_call: TRBD1; clone_size: once; j_call: TRBJ1-1; v_call: TRBV10-1; cdr3_aa: CASRDRRDTEAFF; cdr3_nt: TGCGCCAGCAGGGACAGGAGGGACACTGAAGCTTTCTTT
cdr3_length: 12; d_call: NA; clone_size: NA; j_call: TRBJ1-1; v_call: TRBV29-1; cdr3_aa: CSVDAGNTEAFF; cdr3_nt: TGCAGCGTTGATGCAGGGAACACTGAAGCTTTCTTT
cdr3_length: 15; d_call: TRBD1; clone_size: NA; j_call: TRBJ2-7; v_call: TRBV10-3; cdr3_aa: CAISDRDRGSYEQYF; cdr3_nt: TGTGCCATCAGTGACCGGGACAGGGGATCCTACGAGCAGTACTTC
cdr3_length: 16; d_call: TRBD1; clone_size: NA; j_call: TRBJ2-7; v_call: TRBV28; cdr3_aa: CASSRTGTGDPYEQYF; cdr3_nt: TGTGCCAGCAGCCGGACCGGGACAGGGGACCCCTACGAGCAGTACTTC
cdr3_length: 13; d_call: NA; clone_size: NA; j_call: TRBJ2-7; v_call: TRBV7-8; cdr3_aa: CASHGRTSYEQYF; cdr3_nt: TGTGCCAGCCACGGACGGACATCCTACGAGCAGTACTTC
cdr3_length: 16; d_call: NA; clone_size: few; j_call: TRBJ2-2; v_call: TRBV11-2; cdr3_aa: CASSQGRGSQAGELFF; cdr3_nt: TGTGCCAGCAGCCAGGGTAGGGGGTCACAGGCCGGGGAGCTGTTTTTT
cdr3_length: 12; d_call: NA; clone_size: NA; j_call: TRBJ1-2; v_call: TRBV30; cdr3_aa: CAWNSQNYGYTF; cdr3_nt: TGTGCCTGGAACAGCCAAAACTATGGCTACACCTTC
cdr3_length: 17; d_call: TRBD1; clone_size: NA; j_call: TRBJ1-3; v_call: TRBV30; cdr3_aa: CAWSVRTGGLGGNTIYF; cdr3_nt: TGTGCCTGGAGTGTCCGGACAGGGGGGCTTGGTGGAAACACCATATATTTT
cdr3_length: 15; d_call: TRBD1; clone_size: NA; j_call: TRBJ2-2; v_call: TRBV7-2; cdr3_aa: CASSPRDRGTGELFF; cdr3_nt: TGTGCCAGCAGCCCCCGGGACAGGGGCACCGGGGAGCTGTTTTTT
cdr3_length: 17; d_call: TRBD1; clone_size: NA; j_call: TRBJ2-7; v_call: TRBV15; cdr3_aa: CATSRGIAGTGTYEQYF; cdr3_nt: TGTGCCACCAGCAGAGGGATTGCCGGGACAGGGACTTACGAGCAGTACTTC
cdr3_length: 16; d_call: TRBD2; clone_size: NA; j_call: TRBJ2-1; v_call: TRBV9; cdr3_aa: CASSVDERGGRGEQFF; cdr3_nt: TGTGCCAGCAGCGTAGATGAGCGGGGGGGCCGAGGAGAGCAGTTCTTC
cdr3_length: 15; d_call: TRBD1; clone_size: NA; j_call: TRBJ2-7; v_call: TRBV27; cdr3_aa: CASSFSTGFTYEQYF; cdr3_nt: TGTGCCAGCAGTTTTTCGACAGGGTTCACCTACGAGCAGTACTTC
cdr3_length: 13; d_call: NA; clone_size: NA; j_call: TRBJ2-5; v_call: TRBV12-3/TRBV12-4; cdr3_aa: CASSLGSPETQYF; cdr3_nt: TGTGCCAGCAGTTTAGGTAGCCCAGAGACCCAGTACTTC
cdr3_length: 12; d_call: TRBD1; clone_size: NA; j_call: TRBJ1-2; v_call: TRBV19; cdr3_aa: CASSRQGSDYTF; cdr3_nt: TGTGCCAGTAGTAGACAGGGATCTGACTACACCTTC
cdr3_length: 14; d_call: NA; clone_size: once; j_call: TRBJ2-1; v_call: TRBV9; cdr3_aa: CASSAGGSYNEQFF; cdr3_nt: TGTGCCAGCAGCGCGGGTGGTTCCTACAATGAGCAGTTCTTC
cdr3_length: 15; d_call: NA; clone_size: NA; j_call: TRBJ1-1; v_call: TRBV7-2; cdr3_aa: CASSLDRGTNTEAFF; cdr3_nt: TGTGCCAGCAGCTTAGATAGGGGGACAAACACTGAAGCTTTCTTT
cdr3_length: 14; d_call: TRBD1; clone_size: NA; j_call: TRBJ1-1; v_call: TRBV10-3; cdr3_aa: CAITGTGGRTEAFF; cdr3_nt: TGTGCCATAACCGGGACAGGGGGCAGAACTGAAGCTTTCTTT
cdr3_length: 15; d_call: NA; clone_size: NA; j_call: TRBJ2-3; v_call: TRBV5-4; cdr3_aa: CASSTQTGFTDTQYF; cdr3_nt: TGTGCCAGCAGCACCCAGACAGGATTCACAGATACGCAGTATTTT
cdr3_length: 15; d_call: TRBD2; clone_size: NA; j_call: TRBJ2-3; v_call: TRBV4-1; cdr3_aa: CASSQDRGGTDTQYF; cdr3_nt: TGCGCCAGCAGCCAAGACCGGGGGGGCACAGATACGCAGTATTTT
cdr3_length: 18; d_call: TRBD1; clone_size: NA; j_call: TRBJ2-2; v_call: TRBV9; cdr3_aa: CASSDDRGRNGDTGELFF; cdr3_nt: TGTGCCAGCAGCGATGACAGGGGTAGGAATGGGGACACCGGGGAGCTGTTTTTT
cdr3_length: 14; d_call: NA; clone_size: NA; j_call: TRBJ2-2; v_call: TRBV11-3; cdr3_aa: CASVYGMNTGELFF; cdr3_nt: TGTGCCAGCGTATACGGGATGAACACCGGGGAGCTGTTTTTT
cdr3_length: 16; d_call: TRBD1; clone_size: NA; j_call: TRBJ1-6; v_call: TRBV4-3; cdr3_aa: CASSQDWGTGVSPLHF; cdr3_nt: TGCGCCAGCAGCCAAGATTGGGGGACAGGGGTATCACCCCTCCACTTT
cdr3_length: 13; d_call: NA; clone_size: NA; j_call: TRBJ2-3; v_call: TRBV5-5; cdr3_aa: CASSLDLGDTQYF; cdr3_nt: TGTGCCAGCAGCTTGGACCTAGGTGATACGCAGTATTTT
cdr3_length: 17; d_call: NA; clone_size: NA; j_call: TRBJ2-1; v_call: TRBV5-5; cdr3_aa: CASSLDPGNIVYNEQFF; cdr3_nt: TGTGCCAGCAGCTTGGATCCAGGGAATATTGTTTACAATGAGCAGTTCTTC
cdr3_length: 14; d_call: NA; clone_size: once; j_call: TRBJ1-6; v_call: TRBV15; cdr3_aa: CATSRDVDNSPLHF; cdr3_nt: TGTGCCACCAGCAGAGACGTCGATAATTCACCCCTCCACTTT
cdr3_length: 14; d_call: NA; clone_size: NA; j_call: TRBJ1-5; v_call: TRBV15; cdr3_aa: CATSREVGAQPQHF; cdr3_nt: TGTGCCACCAGCAGAGAGGTGGGCGCGCAGCCCCAGCATTTT
cdr3_length: 13; d_call: TRBD1; clone_size: NA; j_call: TRBJ2-5; v_call: TRBV11-3; cdr3_aa: CASSPDRGETQYF; cdr3_nt: TGTGCCAGCAGCCCGGACAGGGGGGAGACCCAGTACTTC
cdr3_length: 17; d_call: TRBD1; clone_size: NA; j_call: TRBJ1-1; v_call: TRBV5-6; cdr3_aa: CASSLTGTGAGGTEAFF; cdr3_nt: TGTGCCAGCAGCTTGACCGGGACAGGGGCTGGGGGCACTGAAGCTTTCTTT
cdr3_length: 15; d_call: TRBD2; clone_size: NA; j_call: TRBJ2-1; v_call: TRBV4-2; cdr3_aa: CASSQAGLGTNEQFF; cdr3_nt: TGTGCCAGCAGCCAAGCAGGACTAGGCACCAATGAGCAGTTCTTC
cdr3_length: 14; d_call: NA; clone_size: NA; j_call: TRBJ2-5; v_call: TRBV11-2; cdr3_aa: CASSPTGTLETQYF; cdr3_nt: TGTGCCAGCAGCCCTACCGGGACATTAGAGACCCAGTACTTC
cdr3_length: 14; d_call: NA; clone_size: NA; j_call: TRBJ2-3; v_call: TRBV7-2; cdr3_aa: CASSLPVRTDTQYF; cdr3_nt: TGTGCCAGCAGCTTACCGGTTCGCACAGATACGCAGTATTTT
cdr3_length: 16; d_call: TRBD1; clone_size: NA; j_call: TRBJ1-6; v_call: TRBV4-1; cdr3_aa: CASSQDPGTGYSPLHF; cdr3_nt: TGCGCCAGCAGCCAAGATCCAGGGACAGGGTATTCACCCCTCCACTTT
cdr3_length: 15; d_call: NA; clone_size: once; j_call: TRBJ1-4; v_call: TRBV30; cdr3_aa: CAWSVLSGASEKLFF; cdr3_nt: TGTGCCTGGAGTGTACTTAGTGGGGCGAGCGAAAAACTGTTTTTT
cdr3_length: 15; d_call: TRBD2; clone_size: NA; j_call: TRBJ2-3; v_call: TRBV25-1; cdr3_aa: CASSEYAGGTDTQYF; cdr3_nt: TGTGCCAGCAGTGAATATGCGGGAGGGACAGATACGCAGTATTTT
cdr3_length: 15; d_call: TRBD2; clone_size: NA; j_call: TRBJ2-5; v_call: TRBV2; cdr3_aa: CARGTSGGTQETQYF; cdr3_nt: TGTGCCAGGGGGACTAGCGGGGGGACCCAAGAGACCCAGTACTTC
cdr3_length: 12; d_call: NA; clone_size: few; j_call: TRBJ2-1; v_call: TRBV7-9; cdr3_aa: CASSLGLAEQFF; cdr3_nt: TGTGCCAGCAGCTTAGGGCTAGCGGAGCAGTTCTTC
cdr3_length: 14; d_call: NA; clone_size: NA; j_call: TRBJ2-4; v_call: TRBV7-2; cdr3_aa: CASSFELAKNIQYF; cdr3_nt: TGTGCCAGCAGCTTTGAACTAGCCAAAAACATTCAGTACTTC
cdr3_length: 13; d_call: NA; clone_size: NA; j_call: TRBJ2-1; v_call: TRBV10-3; cdr3_aa: CATSGRGADEQFF; cdr3_nt: TGTGCCACATCGGGACGGGGGGCGGATGAGCAGTTCTTC
cdr3_length: 13; d_call: TRBD1; clone_size: NA; j_call: TRBJ2-3; v_call: TRBV5-1; cdr3_aa: CASTGQGTDTQYF; cdr3_nt: TGCGCCAGCACGGGACAGGGAACAGATACGCAGTATTTT
cdr3_length: 15; d_call: TRBD1; clone_size: few; j_call: TRBJ1-6; v_call: TRBV5-4; cdr3_aa: CASSVGDRSGSPLHF; cdr3_nt: TGTGCCAGCAGCGTGGGGGACAGGTCGGGTTCACCCCTCCACTTT
cdr3_length: 17; d_call: TRBD1; clone_size: many; j_call: TRBJ1-1; v_call: TRBV9; cdr3_aa: CASSVDQGTALHTEAFF; cdr3_nt: TGTGCCAGCAGCGTAGATCAAGGGACAGCCTTGCACACTGAAGCTTTCTTT
cdr3_length: 16; d_call: NA; clone_size: NA; j_call: TRBJ2-6; v_call: TRBV4-3; cdr3_aa: CASSQDKASGANVLTF; cdr3_nt: TGCGCCAGCAGCCAAGATAAGGCTAGTGGGGCCAACGTCCTGACTTTC
cdr3_length: 10; d_call: NA; clone_size: NA; j_call: TRBJ2-2; v_call: TRBV6-4; cdr3_aa: CATRTGELFF; cdr3_nt: TGTGCCACTCGTACCGGGGAGCTGTTTTTT